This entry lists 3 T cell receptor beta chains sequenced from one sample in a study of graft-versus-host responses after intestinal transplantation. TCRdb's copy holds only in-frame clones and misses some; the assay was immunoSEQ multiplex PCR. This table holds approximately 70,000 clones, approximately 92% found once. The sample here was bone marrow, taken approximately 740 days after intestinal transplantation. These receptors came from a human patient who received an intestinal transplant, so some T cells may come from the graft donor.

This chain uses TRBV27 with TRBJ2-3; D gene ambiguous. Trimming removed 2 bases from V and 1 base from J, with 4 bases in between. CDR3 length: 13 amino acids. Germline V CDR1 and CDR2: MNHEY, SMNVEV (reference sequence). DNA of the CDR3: TGTGCCAGCAGTTTACAGCGCACAGATACGCAGTATTTT. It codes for CASSLQRTDTQYF.

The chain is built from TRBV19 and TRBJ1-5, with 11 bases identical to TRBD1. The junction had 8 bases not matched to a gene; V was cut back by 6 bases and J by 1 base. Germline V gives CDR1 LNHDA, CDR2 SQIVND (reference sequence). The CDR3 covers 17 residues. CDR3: CASRPPDRGPSNQPQHF. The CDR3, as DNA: TGTGCCAGTAGACCCCCGGACAGGGGGCCCAGCAATCAGCCCCAGCATTTT. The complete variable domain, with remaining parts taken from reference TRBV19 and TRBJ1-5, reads DGGITQSPKYLFRKEGQNVTLSCEQNLNHDAMYWYRQDPGQGLRLIYYSQIVNDFQKGDIAEGYSVSREKKESFPLTVTSAQKNPTAFYLCASRPPDRGPSNQPQHFGDGTRLSIL.

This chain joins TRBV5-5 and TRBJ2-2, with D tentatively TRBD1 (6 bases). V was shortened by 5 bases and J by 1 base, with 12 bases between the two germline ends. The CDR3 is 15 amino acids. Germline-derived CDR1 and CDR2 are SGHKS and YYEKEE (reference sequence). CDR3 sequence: CASRPPGQNTGELFF. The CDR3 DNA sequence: TGTGCCAGCAGGCCGCCGGGACAGAACACCGGGGAGCTGTTTTTT. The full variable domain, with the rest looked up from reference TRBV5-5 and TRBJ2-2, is DAGVTQSPTHLIKTRGQQVTLRCSPISGHKSVSWYQQVLGQGPQFIFQYYEKEERGRGNFPDRFSARQFPNYSSELNVNALLLGDSALYLCASRPPGQNTGELFFGEGSRLTVL.